Presented here are 31 T cell receptor beta chains from one specimen sequenced in a study of T cell responses to AZD1222 COVID-19 vaccine. This table comes from immunoSEQ multiplex PCR, and its TCRdb copy is limited to in-frame clones, with some not included. In the table there are 95,000 to 110,000 clones, approximately 89% of which are singletons. The source material was peripheral blood, sampled on day 0 of AZD1222 vaccination. The receptors originated from an adult in good health.

This chain uses TRBV27 with TRBJ1-2, with a weak D call TRBD1 (6 bases). V dropped 2 bases and J dropped 3 bases, with 7 bases sitting between them. The CDR3 length is 13 residues. Germline V gives CDR1 MNHEY, CDR2 SMNVEV (reference sequence). The CDR3 is CASSLKGDYGYTF. CDR3 sequence (DNA): TGTGCCAGCAGTTTAAAGGGGGACTATGGCTACACCTTC.

This rearrangement joins TRBV6-5 to TRBJ2-1, with 8 bases identical to TRBD2. The CDR3 runs to 15 residues. Germline assignment: CDR1 MNHEY and CDR2 SVGAGI. The V segment lost 5 bases and the J segment 7 bases; nucleotides outside the gene matches: 10. The CDR3 bases are TGTGCCAGCAGTATCGGGGGGGCCGACTCTAATGAGCAGTTCTTC. It translates to CASSIGGADSNEQFF.

The J gene is TRBJ1-5, the V gene TRBV12-3 or TRBV12-4; a possible D gene is TRBD1 (6 bases). The CDR3 covers 13 residues. Between the trimmed V and J ends, which lost 5 bases and 10 bases, there was a span of 15 bases. CDR3 sequence reads: CASSLGGGTPQHF. The CDR3 nucleotides read TGTGCCAGCAGTCTAGGGGGGGGGACTCCCCAGCATTTT.

The gene calls are TRBV20-1 and TRBJ1-2, with unresolved D. Germline assignment: CDR1 DFQATT and CDR2 SNEGSKA (reference sequence). Trimming pared 8 bases from V and 1 base from J, leaving 5 bases between. The CDR3 has 10 amino acids. CDR3 DNA sequence: TGCAGTACTAATAACTATGGCTACACCTTC. Protein: CSTNNYGYTF.

CDR3 amino acids: CASSPGLAAGDTQYF. CDR3 DNA sequence: TGCGCCAGCAGCCCCGGTCTAGCGGCGGGGGATACGCAGTATTTT. This chain links TRBV5-1 with TRBJ2-3; TRBD2 matches 7 bases. The germline V gene has CDR1 SGHRS and CDR2 YFSETQ. The CDR3 runs to 15 residues. The V and J ends lost 4 bases and 6 bases, in that order; junction bases with no gene match: 11.

The chain recombines TRBV7-6 with TRBJ2-2; 7 bases align to TRBD1. The germline gives CDR1 SGHVS, CDR2 FNYEAQ. The CDR3 covers 16 residues. The V and J ends lost 4 bases and 0 bases, in that order; junction bases with no gene match: 5. Written as DNA, the CDR3 is TGTGCCAGCAGCTCACGGGACAGTCCGAACACCGGGGAGCTGTTTTTT. This codes for CASSSRDSPNTGELFF.

The chain uses TRBV5-6 and TRBJ1-4; 9 positions agree with TRBD1. V dropped 0 bases and J dropped 8; count of bases not matched to a gene: 8. CDR3 size: 16 residues. The V gene's germline CDR1 is SGHDT and CDR2 YYEEEE. The DNA of the CDR3 is TGTGCCAGCAGCTTGGATCCGACAGGGGGGGGCGAAAAACTGTTTTTT. Residues: CASSLDPTGGGEKLFF.

The chain links TRBV15 to TRBJ2-1; D is unclear. This CDR3 has 15 residues. The V and J ends lost 3 bases and 0 bases respectively, with 9 bases between them. Germline loops: CDR1 LNHNV, CDR2 YYDKDF (reference sequence). The CDR3 nucleotides are TGTGCCACCAGCAGCCAGGCCCGCTCCTACAATGAGCAGTTCTTC. Residues: CATSSQARSYNEQFF.

CDR3 sequence: CASSQDGPGLAITGELFF. DNA for the CDR3: TGTGCCAGCAGCCAAGATGGGCCGGGACTAGCGATTACCGGGGAGCTGTTTTTT. The chain carries TRBV3-1 (or the pseudogene TRBV3-2) and TRBJ2-2, with 10 nucleotides matching TRBD2. Germline CDR1 is LGHDT and CDR2 is YNNKEL (reference sequence). This CDR3 comprises 18 residues. V trimming: 0 bases; J trimming: 5 bases; junction bases outside the gene matches: 9.

V is TRBV7-5 and J is TRBJ2-7; TRBD1, the table's D call, lacks a check against the DNA. TRBV7-5 counts as a pseudogene. The CDR3 spans 16 residues. Here the CDR3 DNA reads TGTGCCAGAAGCTGCCCCACAACCCCAGGGCCCTACGAGCAGTACTTC. This translates into CARSCPTTPGPYEQYF.

The V gene is TRBV5-6, the J gene TRBJ2-7; 10 bases line up with TRBD1. J gave up 4 bases and V 4 bases, and 5 bases lay outside the gene matches. In germline, CDR1 is SGHDT, CDR2 YYEEEE. The CDR3 length is 14 residues. For the CDR3, the DNA is TGTGCCAGCAGCCTCGGACAGGGGGGATACGAGCAGTACTTC. This translates into CASSLGQGGYEQYF.

This chain joins TRBV7-2 and TRBJ2-7; perhaps TRBD2 as D (6 bases). V lost 5 bases and J 2 bases, leaving 13 bases between the germline ends. The CDR3 runs 14 residues. CDR1 is SGHTA and CDR2 is FQGNSA in the germline V gene. The CDR3 here is CASSPMAGPYEQYF. The CDR3 DNA is TGTGCCAGCAGCCCCATGGCGGGACCCTACGAGCAGTACTTC.

The genes are TRBV6-5 and TRBJ1-1; maybe TRBD1 (5 bases). CDR3 length: 13 amino acids. V was pared by 11 bases and J by 5 bases, with 18 bases between. Germline assignment: CDR1 MNHEY and CDR2 SVGAGI. The CDR3 DNA follows: TGTGCCCTCTTTTTCGGTGGGGGTACTGAAGCTTTCTTT. Encoded protein: CALFFGGGTEAFF.

The rearrangement links TRBV4-3 to TRBJ2-7; the D gene is possibly TRBD1 (6 bases). Trimming shortened V by 7 bases and J by 1 base, and 32 bases separated the two germline ends. Germline V gene sequence: CDR1 LGHNA, CDR2 YSLEER. The length of the CDR3 is 20 residues. This CDR3 is CASKVAALNQGSSLSYEQYF. The CDR3 DNA sequence: TGCGCCAGCAAAGTGGCGGCCTTGAACCAGGGGAGCTCCTTATCCTACGAGCAGTACTTC.

The chain employs TRBV19 and TRBJ1-2; 10 nucleotides agree with TRBD1. The CDR3 length is 15 residues. The germline gives CDR1 LNHDA, CDR2 SQIVND (reference sequence). The junction had 5 bases not matched to a gene; V was cut back by 6 bases and J by 1 base. CDR3 sequence: CASSETGGINYGYTF. CDR3 DNA sequence: TGTGCCAGTAGCGAGACAGGGGGCATTAACTATGGCTACACCTTC.

The V and J genes are TRBV2 and TRBJ1-2; the D gene is possibly TRBD1 (5 bases). Between the trimmed V and J ends, which lost 7 bases and 8 bases, there was a span of 23 bases. This CDR3 region has 15 residues. Germline-derived CDR1 and CDR2 are SNHLY and FYNNEI. CDR3 sequence: CASIGETLPTGGYTF. The CDR3 region has the DNA TGTGCCAGCATAGGGGAAACGCTTCCTACGGGGGGCTACACCTTC.

The V gene is TRBV12-3 or TRBV12-4, the J gene TRBJ2-7; D call uncertain. V shed 5 bases and J shed 1 base, with 9 bases lying between them. There are 13 residues in the CDR3. The CDR3 reads CASSPQESYEQYF. The CDR3 region has the DNA TGTGCCAGCAGTCCGCAGGAGTCCTACGAGCAGTACTTC.

This chain connects TRBV28 to TRBJ2-1; 7 nucleotides agree with TRBD1. The length of the CDR3 is 15 residues. Per germline, CDR1 MDHEN and CDR2 SYDVKM. Losses at the gene ends were 6 bases for V and 3 bases for J; bases not matched to a gene: 8. Here the CDR3 reads CASSLPGQNYNEQFF. Here the CDR3 DNA reads TGTGCCAGCAGCCTCCCGGGACAGAACTACAATGAGCAGTTCTTC.

The V and J genes are TRBV27 and TRBJ1-2; possibly TRBD1 for D (5 bases). The V gene's germline CDR1 is MNHEY and CDR2 SMNVEV (reference sequence). The CDR3 runs to 13 residues. V dropped 5 bases and J dropped 6 bases, with 13 bases sitting between them. As DNA, the CDR3 is TGTGCCAGCAGTCCACGGGACTTCCATGGCTACACCTTC. Its translation: CASSPRDFHGYTF.

The chain recombines TRBV19 with TRBJ1-2; D gene uncertain. Germline-derived CDR1 and CDR2 are LNHDA and SQIVND (reference sequence). V was clipped by 1 base and J by 2 bases, with 5 bases between them. The CDR3 has 13 residues. This chain's CDR3 is CASSIAPNYGYTF. The CDR3 DNA sequence: TGTGCCAGTAGTATAGCGCCGAACTATGGCTACACCTTC.

The gene calls are TRBV5-8 and TRBJ2-1; D gene uncertain. V was cut by 3 bases and J by 2 bases, with 0 bases left in between. This CDR3 comprises 11 residues. Germline lookup yields CDR1 SGHTS and CDR2 YDEGEE. The DNA of the CDR3 is TGTGCCAGCAGCTCCTACAATGAGCAGTTCTTC. It yields the protein CASSSYNEQFF.

The chain recombines TRBV6-1 with TRBJ2-5; TRBD2 matches at 12 bases. Germline V gene sequence: CDR1 MNHNS, CDR2 SASEGT. This CDR3 contains 15 residues. The trim removed 2 bases at V and 2 bases at J, leaving 0 bases unmatched. CDR3 residues: CASSELAGGQETQYF. The CDR3 DNA reads TGTGCCAGCAGTGAACTAGCGGGGGGGCAAGAGACCCAGTACTTC.

This chain links TRBV28 with TRBJ2-7; possible D gene TRBD1, 5 bases. CDR1 is MDHEN and CDR2 is SYDVKM in the germline V gene. Trimming shortened V by 6 bases and J by 1 base, and 16 bases separated the two germline ends. The CDR3 length is 15 residues. CDR3 protein: CASRSGKTVSYEQYF. The CDR3 DNA reads TGTGCCAGCAGGTCAGGGAAAACAGTTTCCTACGAGCAGTACTTC.

The chain links TRBV11-3 to TRBJ2-1; perhaps TRBD2 as D (5 bases). This CDR3 is built from 13 residues. Deletions cut 3 bases from V and 8 bases from J, with 11 bases between. Germline assignment: CDR1 SGHNT and CDR2 YENEEA. Here the CDR3 reads CASSFGSLYEQFF. The CDR3 DNA is TGTGCCAGCAGCTTTGGGAGTTTGTATGAGCAGTTCTTC.

The chain recombines TRBV11-3 with TRBJ2-1, with 10 bases identical to TRBD2. Losses at the gene ends were 5 bases for V and 9 bases for J; bases not matched to a gene: 7. Per the germline V gene, CDR1 is SGHNT and CDR2 is YENEEA. This CDR3 has 14 residues. The DNA of the CDR3 is TGTGCCAGCAGCATTACCGGGACTAGCGTTGAGCAGTTCTTC. Translation: CASSITGTSVEQFF. Based on the CDR3 plus reference TRBV11-3 and TRBJ2-1, the full variable domain is EAGVVQSPRYKIIEKKQPVAFWCNPISGHNTLYWYLQNLGQGPELLIRYENEEAVDDSQLPKDRFSAERLKGVDSTLKIQPAELGDSAVYLCASSITGTSVEQFFGPGTRLTVL.

V and J are TRBV12-3 or TRBV12-4 and TRBJ2-1; 7 bases map to TRBD1. The length of the CDR3 is 13 residues. The V gene end was trimmed by 6 bases and the J gene end by 6 bases; junction bases not matched to a gene: 5. The CDR3 bases are TGTGCCAGCAGGCCACAGGGGACCAATGAGCAGTTCTTC. This codes for CASRPQGTNEQFF.

The rearrangement joins TRBV3-1 (or the pseudogene TRBV3-2) to TRBJ2-6; no reliable D call. Trimming removed 2 bases from V and 0 bases from J, with 14 bases in between. The germline CDR1 and CDR2 sequences are LGHDT and YNNKEL (reference sequence). This CDR3 is 18 amino acids long. This chain's CDR3 is CASSQSPGSGSGANVLTF. The DNA of the CDR3 is TGTGCCAGCAGCCAATCTCCGGGCTCAGGCTCTGGGGCCAACGTCCTGACTTTC.

In DNA form, the CDR3 reads TGCGCCAGCAGCCAAGCGGGGGGCTCCTACGAGCAGTACTTC. This translates into CASSQAGGSYEQYF. The rearrangement joins TRBV4-3 to TRBJ2-7; 7 bases agree with TRBD2. Per germline, CDR1 LGHNA and CDR2 YSLEER. CDR3 length: 14 amino acids. V shed 1 base, J shed 0 bases, and the junction held 0 bases outside the gene matches.

This chain connects TRBV9 to TRBJ2-3; D ambiguous. V gave up 0 bases and J gave up 3 bases, with 5 bases separating them. CDR1 and CDR2 (germline): SGDLS, YYNGEE. The CDR3 covers 13 residues. The CDR3 DNA follows: TGTGCCAGCAGCGTAGACCATACAGATACGCAGTATTTT. Translated, it gives CASSVDHTDTQYF.

This chain links TRBV5-1 with TRBJ1-1, with D possibly being TRBD1 (5 bases). The CDR3 has 13 amino acids. Per the germline V gene, CDR1 is SGHRS and CDR2 is YFSETQ. Trimming left V 4 bases short and J 4 bases short, with 11 bases between. This chain's CDR3 is CASSPDMSTEAFF. The DNA for the CDR3 is TGCGCCAGCAGCCCGGACATGAGCACTGAAGCTTTCTTT.

The J gene is TRBJ1-2, the V gene TRBV27, with 11 bases lining up with TRBD1. V trimming: 3 bases; J trimming: 4 bases; junction bases outside the gene matches: 4. The CDR3 is 15 residues long. Germline V lookup: CDR1 MNHEY, CDR2 SMNVEV (reference sequence). The CDR3 protein is CASSFQGQGGYGYTF. The CDR3 nucleotides read TGTGCCAGCAGTTTCCAGGGACAGGGGGGCTATGGCTACACCTTC.